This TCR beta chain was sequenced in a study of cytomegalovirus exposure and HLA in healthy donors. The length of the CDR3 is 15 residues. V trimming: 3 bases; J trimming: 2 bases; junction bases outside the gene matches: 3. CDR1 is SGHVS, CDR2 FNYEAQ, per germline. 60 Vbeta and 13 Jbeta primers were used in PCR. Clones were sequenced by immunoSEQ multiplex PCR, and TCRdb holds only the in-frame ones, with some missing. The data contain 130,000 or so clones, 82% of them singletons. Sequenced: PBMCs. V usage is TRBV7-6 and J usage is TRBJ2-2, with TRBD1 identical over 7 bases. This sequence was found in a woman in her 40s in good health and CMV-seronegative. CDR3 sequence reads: CASSFRDRNTGELFF. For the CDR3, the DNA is TGTGCCAGCAGCTTCCGGGACAGAAACACCGGGGAGCTGTTTTTT.